Listed here are 2 T cell receptor beta chains from one sample, sequenced in a study of shared clonotypes between healthy human individuals. Assay used: immunoSEQ multiplex PCR; TCRdb lists only in-frame clones, some missing. The data hold 1.4 million or so clones, with approximately 98.5% observed a single time. Sequencing used naive CD4+ T cells sorted from blood. This sample's subset: CD45RA+ positively selected. These receptors originate from a man aged 25-45 years in good health.

Only one count was recorded for this clone. J is TRBJ1-4 and V is TRBV30; a possible D gene is TRBD1 (6 bases). Per germline, CDR1 GTSNPN and CDR2 SVGIG (reference sequence). Trimming took 3 bases from V and 10 from J, leaving 21 bases between them. The CDR3 length is 15 residues. CDR3 in amino acids: CAWRQQGVGSGKLFF. CDR3 coding DNA: TGTGCCTGGAGGCAACAGGGTGTTGGATCGGGAAAACTGTTTTTT. Variable domain in full (rest from reference TRBV30 and TRBJ1-4): SQTIHQWPATLVQPVGSPLSLECTVEGTSNPNLYWYRQAAGRGLQLLFYSVGIGQISSEVPQNLSASRPQDRQFILSSKKLLLSDSGFYLCAWRQQGVGSGKLFFGSGTQLSVL.

In nucleotides, the CDR3 is TGTGCCAGCAGCTTAGTTCGGGCGGGCTACACCTTC. It yields the protein CASSLVRAGYTF. This chain connects TRBV7-9 to TRBJ1-2; the D is unclear. The germline V gene encodes CDR1 SEHNR and CDR2 FQNEAQ (reference sequence). The V and J ends lost 1 base and 8 bases respectively, with 8 bases between them. This CDR3 has 12 residues. Full variable domain (remainder filled in from reference TRBV7-9 and TRBJ1-2): DTGVSQNPRHKITKRGQNVTFRCDPISEHNRLYWYRQTLGQGPEFLTYFQNEAQLEKSRLLSDRFSAERPKGSFSTLEIQRTEQGDSAMYLCASSLVRAGYTFGSGTRLTVV.